A selection of T cell receptor beta chains follows, all from one sample in a study of blood T cell repertoires in COVID-19. The protocol was immunoSEQ multiplex PCR, while the TCRdb copy is restricted to in-frame clones and leaves out a portion. The sample records about 98,000 clones, around 92% being singletons. What was sequenced was peripheral blood. The source of these receptors is a man in his late teens or twenties with acute or convalescent COVID-19. The CDR3 runs from the conserved cysteine through the conserved F or W. Fields, in order: J gene, V gene, D gene, clone size, CDR3 protein, CDR3 DNA. The D gene is left open where the match is weak. Clone size is stated in some rows and not others, as once, few, many or a class when expanded.

TRBJ2-1 TRBV5-1 TRBD2 - CASSISGGDNEQFF TGCGCCAGCAGCATCAGCGGGGGGGACAATGAGCAGTTCTTC
TRBJ2-6 TRBV6-1 TRBD1 - CASSAIGQAFSGANVLTF TGTGCCAGCAGTGCCATTGGACAGGCTTTCTCTGGGGCCAACGTCCTGACTTTC
TRBJ2-7 TRBV19 TRBD2 - CASSPRLAGEYEQYF TGTGCCAGTAGTCCTAGACTAGCGGGAGAGTACGAGCAGTACTTC
TRBJ2-7 TRBV4-1 TRBD2 - CASSHAGDYEQYF TGCGCCAGCAGCCACGCGGGGGACTACGAGCAGTACTTC
TRBJ2-1 TRBV30 TRBD2 - CAWSPLAGGGGSYNEQFF TGTGCCTGGAGTCCACTAGCGGGAGGGGGGGGCTCCTACAATGAGCAGTTCTTC
TRBJ1-1 TRBV21-1 - once CASSPQDRVNTEAFF TGTGCCAGCAGCCCGCAGGACAGGGTGAACACTGAAGCTTTCTTT
TRBJ2-1 TRBV19 TRBD2 - CASRGLGGINEQFF TGTGCCAGTAGGGGACTAGGAGGGATAAATGAGCAGTTCTTC
TRBJ2-2 TRBV5-1 - few CATSPRGTNTGELFF TGCGCCACAAGCCCCCGGGGGACGAACACCGGGGAGCTGTTTTTT
TRBJ1-6 TRBV30 - - CAWGRLGLALHF TGTGCCTGGGGACGACTAGGTTTGGCCCTCCACTTT
TRBJ2-2 TRBV5-6 - - CASSRSPGATGELFF TGTGCCAGCAGCCGGAGCCCAGGGGCCACCGGGGAGCTGTTTTTT
TRBJ2-4 TRBV5-4 TRBD1 - CASSHRTGLLAKNIQYF TGTGCCAGCAGCCACAGGACAGGACTGCTAGCCAAAAACATTCAGTACTTC
TRBJ2-2 TRBV5-1 - - CASKTSFPGELFF TGCGCCAGCAAGACTAGTTTCCCCGGGGAGCTGTTTTTT
TRBJ1-1 TRBV24-1 - - CATSVDSEEAFF TGTGCCACCAGTGTTGACAGCGAAGAAGCTTTCTTT
TRBJ1-4 TRBV9 TRBD1 - CASSPRGTDVEKLFF TGTGCCAGCAGTCCTAGAGGGACAGACGTGGAAAAACTGTTTTTT
TRBJ1-5 TRBV9 - - CASSATQGMQPQHF TGTGCCAGCAGCGCTACACAGGGTATGCAGCCCCAGCATTTT
TRBJ1-6 TRBV18 TRBD1 - CASSPKWDRESSPLHF TGTGCCAGCTCACCAAAGTGGGACAGGGAATCTTCACCCCTCCACTTT
TRBJ1-3 TRBV5-1 TRBD1 - CASSNGQDGNTIYF TGCGCCAGCAGCAATGGACAGGACGGAAACACCATATATTTT
TRBJ2-2 TRBV29-1 - - CSVTGANTGELFF TGCAGCGTTACGGGGGCGAACACCGGGGAGCTGTTTTTT
TRBJ1-1 TRBV25-1 - - CASSEFRGGNTEAFF TGTGCCAGCAGTGAATTTAGGGGAGGGAACACTGAAGCTTTCTTT
TRBJ2-1 TRBV13 TRBD2 - CASSEGGAGGYLNEQFF TGTGCCAGCAGCGAGGGGGGGGCGGGAGGCTACTTGAATGAGCAGTTCTTC
TRBJ2-3 TRBV9 - once CASSVEAGSYPTQYF TGTGCCAGCAGCGTTGAGGCGGGGTCCTACCCTACGCAGTATTTT
TRBJ2-6 TRBV4-1 - - CASNSPSSPSGANVLTF TGCGCCAGCAACAGCCCAAGTTCTCCCTCTGGGGCCAACGTCCTGACTTTC
TRBJ2-2 TRBV19 TRBD2 - CASSGETGLPNTGELFF TGTGCCAGTAGTGGGGAAACGGGACTACCGAACACCGGGGAGCTGTTTTTT
TRBJ1-1 TRBV29-1 - - CSVEGAGPGGTEAFF TGCAGCGTTGAAGGGGCCGGACCCGGGGGAACTGAAGCTTTCTTT
TRBJ1-5 TRBV19 TRBD1 - CASSGQGPEPQHF TGTGCCAGTAGCGGACAGGGGCCGGAGCCCCAGCATTTT
TRBJ1-2 TRBV6-1 - - CASSEKPRAWGYGYTF TGTGCCAGCAGTGAAAAACCCAGGGCATGGGGCTATGGCTACACCTTC
TRBJ2-1 TRBV28 TRBD1 - CASSLEQGGNEQFF TGTGCCAGCAGTTTAGAACAGGGGGGCAATGAGCAGTTCTTC
TRBJ2-3 TRBV11-3 TRBD1 - CASSLRLQGAGTDTQYF TGTGCCAGCAGCTTAAGGCTTCAGGGGGCAGGCACAGATACGCAGTATTTT
TRBJ1-5 TRBV27 - - CASSPSLGQPQHF TGTGCCAGCAGCCCGAGTCTCGGTCAGCCCCAGCATTTT
TRBJ1-2 TRBV25-1 - - CASSEPDSYIGYTF TGTGCCAGCAGTGAACCCGACAGTTACATTGGCTACACCTTC
TRBJ2-5 TRBV7-2 TRBD1 - CASSLRRQGARETQYF TGTGCCAGCAGCTTGAGAAGGCAGGGGGCTCGGGAGACCCAGTACTTC
TRBJ1-5 TRBV7-2 TRBD1 - CASNGQGGQPQHF TGTGCCAGCAACGGACAGGGCGGGCAGCCCCAGCATTTT
TRBJ1-1 TRBV29-1 - once CSVARGAETEAFF TGCAGCGTTGCAAGGGGCGCTGAGACTGAAGCTTTCTTT
TRBJ1-5 TRBV4-1 TRBD1 once CASSHHPGQANQPQHF TGCGCCAGCAGCCACCACCCGGGACAGGCTAATCAGCCCCAGCATTTT
TRBJ2-7 TRBV24-1 - - CATSDNDRPYEQYF TGTGCCACCAGTGACAACGACAGGCCCTACGAGCAGTACTTC
TRBJ1-1 TRBV7-9 TRBD1 - CASSLGTGTWETEAFF TGTGCCAGCAGCTTAGGGACAGGGACCTGGGAAACTGAAGCTTTCTTT
TRBJ1-1 TRBV5-1 - many CASSPGAGPEAFF TGCGCCAGCAGCCCAGGCGCAGGGCCTGAAGCTTTCTTT
TRBJ2-1 TRBV11-2 TRBD2 - CASSYGGSSRYDEQFF TGTGCCAGCAGCTACGGGGGGTCCTCTAGGTACGATGAGCAGTTCTTC
TRBJ1-2 TRBV4-2 - - CASSQDRGNYGYTF TGTGCCAGCAGCCAAGATAGAGGGAACTATGGCTACACCTTC
TRBJ2-1 TRBV5-1 TRBD2 - CASSYRTSGGNEQFF TGCGCCAGCAGTTACCGGACTAGCGGGGGTAATGAGCAGTTCTTC
TRBJ2-1 TRBV6-5 - - CASSYGESGEQFF TGTGCCAGCAGTTACGGTGAATCGGGTGAGCAGTTCTTC
TRBJ2-6 TRBV5-1 - - CASSFEEGSSGANVLTF TGCGCCAGCAGCTTTGAGGAAGGAAGCTCTGGGGCCAACGTCCTGACTTTC
TRBJ2-5 TRBV6-1 - - CASSEALQAGETQYF TGTGCCAGCAGTGAAGCGCTCCAGGCTGGGGAGACCCAGTACTTC
TRBJ1-1 TRBV6-5 TRBD1 few CASSSQTGGTEAFF TGTGCCAGCAGTTCACAGACAGGGGGCACTGAAGCTTTCTTT
TRBJ2-3 TRBV5-1 TRBD1 - CASNRDRSTDTQYF TGCGCCAGCAACAGGGACAGGAGCACAGATACGCAGTATTTT
TRBJ1-3 TRBV5-1 - - CASSSDSLNSGNTIYF TGCGCCAGCAGCTCAGACAGCCTTAACTCTGGAAACACCATATATTTT
TRBJ2-7 TRBV25-1 - few CASSDPQGIIYEQYF TGTGCCAGCAGTGACCCACAGGGAATTATCTACGAGCAGTACTTC
TRBJ1-2 TRBV19 - few CASSMDRSNYGYTF TGTGCCAGTAGTATGGACAGATCTAACTATGGCTACACCTTC
TRBJ1-1 TRBV30 - - CAWISRGIYVGENTEAFF TGTGCCTGGATCTCACGGGGGATATATGTGGGTGAGAACACTGAAGCTTTCTTT
TRBJ2-7 TRBV27 - few CASSPRGGAPSEQYF TGTGCCAGCAGTCCCCGAGGAGGGGCCCCTTCCGAGCAGTACTTC
TRBJ2-7 TRBV7-8 TRBD2 - CASSLAEAGARYEQYF TGTGCCAGCAGCTTAGCGGAGGCGGGAGCTCGATACGAGCAGTACTTC
TRBJ1-4 TRBV27 - - CASSLYGLRGEKLFF TGTGCCAGCAGTTTATATGGTTTGCGGGGTGAAAAACTGTTTTTT
TRBJ2-1 TRBV7-7 TRBD2 - CASSLGGGRINEQFF TGTGCCAGCAGCTTAGGGGGCGGGAGAATCAATGAGCAGTTCTTC
TRBJ1-2 TRBV11-3 TRBD1 - CASSKGQGASGYTF TGTGCCAGCAGCAAAGGACAGGGGGCGAGTGGCTACACCTTC
TRBJ2-7 TRBV3-1/TRBV3-2 - - CASSRRQGNEQYF TGTGCCAGCAGCCGTAGGCAGGGAAACGAGCAGTACTTC
TRBJ2-3 TRBV10-2 - - CASSDKQRQDTQYF TGCGCCAGCAGTGATAAGCAGAGACAAGATACGCAGTATTTT
TRBJ1-3 TRBV20-1 - - CSASSWQSLSSGNTIYF TGCAGTGCTAGTTCCTGGCAATCCCTCTCCTCTGGAAACACCATATATTTT
TRBJ1-2 TRBV10-3 TRBD1 few CAIRWTGEDLNYGYTF TGTGCCATCAGGTGGACAGGGGAAGATTTAAACTATGGCTACACCTTC
TRBJ1-6 TRBV19 TRBD1 once CASSRKNTGGFGISPLHF TGTGCCAGTAGTAGAAAGAATACAGGGGGCTTCGGCATTTCACCCCTCCACTTT